This record looks at one T cell receptor (beta chain) sequence and its context. Ten or more counts support this clonotype. The specificity of this receptor is unknown. Base-call qualities are not available, and no considerably larger clone is one nucleotide away. The library was obtained by PCR. Sequencer: Illumina HiSeq 2500. TCR library preparation used molecular barcoding, with unique molecular identifiers applied to normalize quantification of the TCRbeta repertoire. TCRdb reran the public reads through fastp at Q25 and MiXCR, keeping productive beta chains. Identical CDR3 proteins give one entry, which carries the most common genes and DNA. This sample gives roughly 220,000 distinct CDR3 sequences in total; 9.5% to 15% of them show up just once. The ten largest clones take up 2% to 3% of the sample. As encoded in the germline V gene (reference sequence), CDR1 is MNHEY while CDR2 is SMNVEV. Unmatched junction bases come to 2, with V trimmed by 6 bases and J by 3 bases. Including the terminal cysteine and phenylalanine, the CDR3 comprises 12 residues. Only CDR3 DNA remains: 36 bases, in frame from the first base.

This sample stems from a study of T-cell reconstitution after alpha-beta-depleted transplantation in children (dated by TCRdb to 2016 to 2017). A note on the overall study: T-cell immune reconstitution after TCRalphabeta/CD19-depleted allogeneic hematopoietic cell transplantation in children was quantitatively tracked in the study by means of TCR repertoire profiling.

This clonotype was sampled from a human donor who donated a stem cell graft to a child with acute lymphoblastic leukemia. The V gene is TRBV27 and the J gene is TRBJ2-7; TRBD1 lines up with 7 middle nucleotides. Here the sequenced sample was PBMCs from the stem cell graft donor, taken from the stem cell graft. The nucleotide sequence is TGTGCCAGCAGAGGGACAGACTACGAGCAGTACTTC. Translated, it reads CASRGTDYEQYF.